This T cell receptor (beta chain) comes out of a study of T cells in Graves' hyperthyroidism and ophthalmopathy (dated by TCRdb to between 2019 and 2020). For context, the study as a whole: Peripheral blood was collected at initial diagnosis, before any treatment. After blood sampling, hyperthyroidism patients were treated with methimazole at a starting dose of 30 mg daily, and ophthalmopathy patients were treated with high-dose intravenous methylprednisolone. For training and testing, the 100 or so patients in the discovery cohort were randomly divided in a 7:3 ratio. To identify distinguishing TCR V-J signatures, a discovery cohort of about a hundred patients was used, comprising fewer than 45 with Graves' ophthalmopathy and some 57 with stable Graves' hyperthyroidism. The paper describes TCR Vbeta CDR3 sequencing of 130 to 150 peripheral blood samples, made up of around 41 ophthalmopathy patients, over 70 hyperthyroidism patients and roughly 17 progressor patients. Prospective prediction of ophthalmopathy was tested in an independent validation cohort consisting of 18 hyperthyroidism patients and some 15 patients who later progressed to ophthalmopathy. In about 6 Graves' hyperthyroidism patients, the study also compared T-cell repertoires from thyroid tissue with T-cell repertoires from blood.

Stable Graves' hyperthyroidism was defined as the absence of progression to ophthalmopathy over 18 months of follow-up. Hyperthyroidism patients were newly diagnosed, with disease duration under 2 months, and aged 18 to 65 years. Exclusion was applied to patients with uncontrolled infections, other autoimmune diseases, pregnancy or lactation. Clinical symptoms, serum thyroxine and TRAb, thyroid ultrasound, and orbital computed tomography formed the basis for the diagnoses. PBMCs were isolated from about 9.2 ml of fresh peripheral blood by Ficoll-Paque density gradient centrifugation. Trizol reagent was used to extract total RNA, and RNA quality was then checked on an Agilent 2100 Bioanalyzer. The germline V and J ends show losses of 6 bases and 4 bases respectively, and no gene match explains 6 bases of the junction. Per the germline V gene (reference sequence), MNHEY is the CDR1 and SMNVEV is the CDR2. Measured from the cysteine to the phenylalanine, the CDR3 is 13 residues long. The CDR3 DNA has 39 bases and is translated from base 1.

The TCR beta CDR3 regions were amplified from RNA transcripts. The first round of RT-PCR for the TCR CDR3 was performed with the HTBI primer set and the Qiagen OneStep RT-PCR kit. Libraries were constructed in a second round of multiplex PCR, after which size selection and purification were performed. The libraries were sequenced on an Illumina HiSeq2000 using paired-end 100 bp reads. For the original study's pipeline: Raw data were processed with SOAPnuke, discarding reads with adapters, uncalled bases, mean Phred below 15, or no exact constant-primer or identifier match. High-quality paired reads were merged using COPE v1.2.5, and each unique nucleotide sequence was defined as a clonotype. Clonotypes were aligned to IMGT TRBV, TRBD and TRBJ reference segments using MiTCR v1.1. The analysis included only V-J combinations with a frequency above 0.0001, which together covered about 99% of the repertoires. A TCS score was defined as the ratio between F50 (clonal expansion) and ExV (chaos), using BLOSUM62-based TCRdist between CDR3 peptides within each V-J. Welch's t-statistics and random forest reduced approximately 520 V-J features to roughly 13, which were used in a naive Bayes classifier (R e1071). Using fastp trimming at Q25 and MiXCR clonotype assembly, TCRdb reanalyzed the public sequencing data and kept in-frame beta chains. A single entry per CDR3 protein holds the most common genes and DNA from its merged rows. The V and J calls shown here were made by TCRdb, not taken from the authors' results. This sample holds around 690,000 distinct CDR3 sequences; around 15% were observed only once. The ten top clones hold roughly 16% of the sample.

Findings and caveats that apply to the study as a whole: Most expanded thyroid clonotypes (frequency above 0.001) were also detected in blood, suggesting blood repertoires may reflect thyroid immune responses. Sample size was not statistically predetermined, and blinding of investigators to group allocation was not performed. In validation, the model predicted progression to ophthalmopathy a median of around 6.5 months before onset, with roughly 70% sensitivity and just under 75% specificity. A 13 V-J signature model separated ophthalmopathy from stable hyperthyroidism, with around 90% sensitivity and roughly 84% specificity in cross-validation and 80%/75% in testing.

This clonotype was observed many times. No cognate antigen has been identified for it. It has no much larger one-base neighbor in the sample; base qualities were not kept. The chain is assembled from TRBV27 and TRBJ2-7; TRBD2 agrees with 7 junctional bases. The sequenced sample was blood. This receptor was taken from a man between 50 and 59 years old with Graves' hyperthyroidism. This receptor has the CDR3 CASSLTSRYEQYF. The nucleotide sequence reads as follows: TGTGCCAGCAGCCTGACTAGCCGATACGAGCAGTACTTC.